This T cell receptor beta chain was recovered during a study of blood T cell repertoires in COVID-19. The overall study: T cells, B-cell-depleted T cells, or PBMCs supplied cDNA or gDNA.

The V gene lost 4 bases and the J gene lost 1 base, with 5 bases spanning the gap. The CDR3 loop spans 12 amino acids. The germline gives CDR1 SGDLS, CDR2 YYNGEE. Assay: immunoSEQ multiplex PCR; the TCRdb copy retains only in-frame clones and omits some. The data contain a few hundred thousand clones, 87% of them singletons. The TCR comes from a man between 18 and 35 years old with active or convalescent COVID-19. The rearrangement joins TRBV9 to TRBJ1-2; no reliable D call. Material for sequencing was peripheral blood. For the CDR3, the DNA is TGTGCCAGCAGCTTAAATAACTATGGCTACACCTTC. Translated, it gives CASSLNNYGYTF.